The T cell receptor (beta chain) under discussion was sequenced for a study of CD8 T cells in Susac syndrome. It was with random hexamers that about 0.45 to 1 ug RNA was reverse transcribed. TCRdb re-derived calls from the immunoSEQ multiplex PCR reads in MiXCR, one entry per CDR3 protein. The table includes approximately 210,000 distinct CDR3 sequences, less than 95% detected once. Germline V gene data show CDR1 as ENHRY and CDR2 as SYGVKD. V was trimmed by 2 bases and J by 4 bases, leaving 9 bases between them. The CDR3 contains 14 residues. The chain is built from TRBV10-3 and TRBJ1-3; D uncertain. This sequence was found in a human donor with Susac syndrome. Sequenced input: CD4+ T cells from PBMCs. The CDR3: CAISEDAKGNTIYF. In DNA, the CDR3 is TGTGCCATCAGTGAGGACGCAAAAGGAAACACCATATATTTT.